This T cell receptor beta chain was observed in a study of beta chain features in type 1 diabetes. Overall study: Over all samples combined, about 99,000,000 sorted cells were examined.

Germline V gene lookup returns CDR1 SQVTM and CDR2 ANQGSEA. V dropped 6 bases and J dropped 0 bases, with 12 bases sitting between them. The CDR3 runs to 13 residues. The entirety of the isolated RNA underwent reverse transcription, so expressed TCRB transcripts were sequenced. Clones were sequenced by immunoSEQ multiplex PCR, and TCRdb holds only the in-frame ones, with some missing. The table has around 150,000 clones, around 63% seen once. Study-level points and caveats: Moderate but significant shortening of TCRB CDR3s was recorded in all four CD4+ subsets from Type 1 diabetes patients. HLA effects on TCRB rearrangement stayed unresolved here.

Notes on this clone: No antigen is known for it.

The sequencing input was naive CD4+ T cells from blood. The chain has TRBV29-1 and TRBJ2-7; D possibly uses TRBD1 or TRBD2 (5 bases each). The receptor was isolated from a young man with type 1 diabetes. This chain's CDR3 is CSVTGQASYEQYF. CDR3 nucleotides: TGCAGCGTAACGGGGCAGGCCTCCTACGAGCAGTACTTC.